This T cell receptor beta chain was identified in a study of T-cell memory formation after mild COVID-19. This clonotype has more than one count but fewer than ten. Its antigen is not known. Study results and limitations: CD4+ contracting clones lay mainly in CM and EM, CD8+ ones in EMRA.

TCRdb re-called the 5' RACE reads through MiXCR, storing one row per CDR3 protein. Of about 82,000 distinct CDR3 sequences listed, roughly 13% were seen once; the top ten hold 41%. Germline-derived CDR1 and CDR2 are MNHEY and SVGEGT. CDR3 size: 18 residues. Trimming took off 2 bases at V and 4 bases at J, with 21 bases between the two ends. This clonotype was sampled from a man between 18 and 35 years old who had mild COVID-19 (a few samples of this study predate the infection). Cell type and time point are not known. The chain carries TRBV6-2 or TRBV6-3 and TRBJ2-1; the D call may be TRBD1 or TRBD2 (5 bases each). The sequencing input was PBMCs or a T cell subset sorted from them (not recorded which). Here the CDR3 reads CASSYTVTAGTVYNEQFF. CDR3 coding DNA: TGTGCCAGCAGTTACACCGTAACCGCCGGGACCGTATACAATGAGCAGTTCTTC.